This T cell receptor (beta chain) stems from a study of CD8+ T cells in alopecia areata. Overall study: Tofacitinib therapy lasting 6 to 18 months was followed by 6 months off drug. Affected scalp percentage set treated patients' severity scores. Study-wide points: Baseline CD8+ expansion's link to response remains uncertain, as there was one nonresponder.

Extraction and reverse transcription of RNA yielded cDNA as the sequencing template. Profiled with immunoSEQ multiplex PCR; TCRdb holds only in-frame clones, not every one. Of around 200,000 clones listed, roughly 50% were seen once; the top ten hold around an eighth. This clone was detected only a few times. Its matching antigen is unknown. As for treatment: oral pan-JAK inhibitor, 5-10 mg twice daily. The V and J ends lost 4 bases and 1 base, in that order; junction bases with no gene match: 9. The CDR3 contains 16 residues. Germline loops: CDR1 SGHRS, CDR2 YFSETQ. The J gene is TRBJ2-7, the V gene TRBV5-1, with TRBD2 identical over 9 bases. The sample was CD8+ T cells sorted from blood, taken at week 24, from a patient treated with tofacitinib. The sequence derives from a human donor with alopecia areata. CDR3 DNA sequence: TGCGCCAGCAGCCCACGTGAGACTAGCGGTTCCTACGAGCAGTACTTC. Translating it yields CASSPRETSGSYEQYF. The whole variable domain, remainder taken from reference TRBV5-1 and TRBJ2-7, is KAGVTQTPRYLIKTRGQQVTLSCSPISGHRSVSWYQQTPGQGLQFLFEYFSETQRNKGNFPGRFSGRQFSNSRSEMNVSTLELGDSALYLCASSPRETSGSYEQYFGPGTRLTVT.